Listed here is a single T cell receptor beta chain. This clonotype was found many times. No antigen is known for it. No base quality information exists; no much larger clone differs at one position. From the cysteine up to the phenylalanine, the CDR3 has a length of 15 residues. Only the CDR3 portion is preserved as DNA: 45 bases, with reading frame beginning at the first base. From a lookup of the germline V gene, CDR1 and CDR2 are SGHAT and FQNNGV. Trimming removed 3 bases from V and 6 bases from J; the gene matches leave 5 bases unexplained. This specimen comes from a study of prognosis after radiotherapy for stage I lung cancer (dated by TCRdb to 2020 to 2023). Turning to the overall study: Between early 2018 and early 2019, over 15 patients with stage I NSCLC were enrolled in Nanjing, China. The study included about 15 patients with newly diagnosed primary stage I lung tumors and roughly 5 with oligometastatic NSCLC after surgical resection of the primary tumor. All patients were regarded as medically inoperable, because of comorbidities in 12 patients and refusal of surgery in more than 5 patients. Ages in the cohort of about a dozen men and over 5 women ranged from roughly 53 to 84 years, with a median of 74. Squamous cell carcinoma histology was identified in more than five patients, and adenocarcinoma histology was identified in twelve patients. SBRT was delivered in 3 to 5 fractions with a biologically effective dose of at least 100 Gy, and image-guided IMRT or VMAT was used for delivery. Concurrent therapy was not administered to any patient alongside SBRT. About 20% of the 19 patients developed distant metastases after SBRT, at a median of about seven months; the other 15 showed no significant progression. The study profiled peripheral blood TCR beta repertoires from stage I NSCLC patients before and after stereotactic body radiotherapy and related them to distant failure. The study sequenced roughly 40 blood samples from some 20 patients, one before and one after SBRT per patient.

All patients had node-negative disease on CT and PET/CT, and none had a history of other malignancies or prior chemotherapy or radiotherapy. At each of two time points, 6 to 7.5 milliliters of peripheral venous blood were collected in EDTA tubes. PBMCs were isolated by Ficoll-Paque Plus density-gradient centrifugation. Immediately after collection, samples were stored at -80 degrees C until analysis. What the research found in general, with its limitations: After SBRT, the count of unique TCR clones dropped from a median of roughly 10,000 beforehand to roughly 7,100 afterward (Wilcoxon paired P=0.011). Post-SBRT Shannon entropy and its change from baseline were lower in patients who developed distant metastases; baseline Shannon entropy was not associated with metastases. TRBV and TRBJ usage frequencies reportedly differed by metastasis status, in two V genes at baseline and in under 10 V and two J genes after SBRT. The study was limited by the small cohort and short follow-up, and independent validation of the study findings is required. No determination of tumor specificity was made for expanded TCR clones. None of the reported P values were adjusted for multiple comparisons.

The TCR beta CDR3 region was amplified from genomic DNA by two rounds of multiplex PCR. In the first PCR round, primers specific to each TRBV and TRBJ gene were used, and the primer sequences were filed in Chinese patent CN105087789A. Universal primers were used in the second round of PCR. The Roche High Pure PCR Template Preparation Kit was used to extract genomic DNA from frozen PBMCs. Libraries were sequenced paired-end with 151 bp reads on an Illumina HiSeq 3000. The original pipeline was this. CutAdapt was used to discard raw reads that did not contain the multiplex PCR primer sequences. Using PEAR, the high-quality paired reads were merged into contigs. By alignment to reference sequences, MiXCR assigned TRB V, D and J gene segments to each contig. To remove sequencing errors, CDR3 sequences were clustered according to base quality and sequence similarity. Shannon entropy, normalized by the natural log of the productive TCR sequence number, served as the measure of diversity. One minus Shannon entropy divided by the natural log of the number of unique clonotypes was used as the definition of clonality. The Youden index of ROC curves was used to select progression-free survival cut-offs for repertoire metrics, and analyses were performed in R 3.5.3. TCRdb redid the processing of the public reads, applying fastp at Q25 and MiXCR, and retained in-frame beta chains. Each CDR3 protein appears once, grouped with its most common genes and DNA. It is TCRdb's table, rather than the study itself, that gives the V and J calls and clone size. For this sample the table gives about 18,000 distinct CDR3 sequences, of which roughly two fifths were detected only once. The ten largest account for around 40% of the sample.

The sequence is built from TRBV11-2 and TRBJ1-6; TRBD1 aligns with 7 central bases. This receptor was taken from a donor of 50 years or more with non-small cell lung cancer. Sequencing used PBMCs, obtained before or after stereotactic body radiation therapy (not recorded which). The nucleotide sequence is TGTGCCAGCAGCTTCCAGGGGGGAAGTAATTCACCCCTCCACTTT. The resulting protein is CASSFQGGSNSPLHF.